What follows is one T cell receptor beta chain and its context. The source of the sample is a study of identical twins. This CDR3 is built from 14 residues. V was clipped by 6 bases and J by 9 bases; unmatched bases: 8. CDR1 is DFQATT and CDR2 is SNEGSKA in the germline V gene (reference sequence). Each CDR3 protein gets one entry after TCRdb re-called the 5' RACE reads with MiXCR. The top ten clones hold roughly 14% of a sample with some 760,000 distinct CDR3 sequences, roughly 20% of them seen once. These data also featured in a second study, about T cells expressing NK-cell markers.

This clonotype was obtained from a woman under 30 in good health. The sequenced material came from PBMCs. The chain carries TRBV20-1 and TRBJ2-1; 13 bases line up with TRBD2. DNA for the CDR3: TGCAGTGCCAAACTAGCGGGGGGGCTCAGTGAGCAGTTCTTC. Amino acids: CSAKLAGGLSEQFF.